This TCR beta chain originates from a study of cytomegalovirus exposure and HLA in healthy donors. Study details: Earlier work reported 117 million unique TCR beta sequences from 170 million or so T cells.

General study results and limits: Beyond CMV serostatus, there was no information to go on about immune exposure. Rarity marked most TCR sequences, yet some public TCRs occurred in many donors.

The CDR3 extends over 14 amino acids. Germline loops: CDR1 MRHNA, CDR2 SNTAGT. The V and J ends lost 6 bases and 9 bases, in that order; junction bases with no gene match: 9. Regarding this clone: Its cognate antigen is unknown.

Researchers ran the PCR with 60 Vbeta and 13 Jbeta primers. Some clones are missing from TCRdb's copy, which holds only in-frame ones; the method was immunoSEQ multiplex PCR. The data show under 200,000 clones, 80% seen once. The sequenced material came from PBMCs. V and J are TRBV6-4 and TRBJ2-1; TRBD1 matches at 9 bases. The TCR originated in a man aged 25 to 45 in good health and CMV-seronegative. The CDR3 loop reads CASSGTGSFGEQFF. For the CDR3, the DNA is TGTGCCAGCAGCGGGACAGGGAGTTTCGGTGAGCAGTTCTTC.